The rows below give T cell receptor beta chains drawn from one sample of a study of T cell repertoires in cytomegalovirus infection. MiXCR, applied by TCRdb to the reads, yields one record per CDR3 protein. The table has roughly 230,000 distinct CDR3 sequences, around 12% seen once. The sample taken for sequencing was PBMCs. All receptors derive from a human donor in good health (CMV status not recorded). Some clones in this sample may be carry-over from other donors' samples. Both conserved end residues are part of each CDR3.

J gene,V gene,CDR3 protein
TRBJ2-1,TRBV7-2,CASSLGGTSRYNEQFF
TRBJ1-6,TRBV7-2,CASSLGAPLHF
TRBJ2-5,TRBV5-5,CASSRGTGTTQETQYF
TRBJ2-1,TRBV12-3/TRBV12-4,CASSLNGDSYNEQFF
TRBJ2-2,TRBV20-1,CSAIKTSGSTGELFF
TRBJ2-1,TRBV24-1,CATSAMRTANEQFF
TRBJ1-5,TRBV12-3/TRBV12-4,CASNAGSNQPQHF
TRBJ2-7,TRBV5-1,CASSLGGAKMAYEQYF
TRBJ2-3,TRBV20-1,CSALRGVQDTQYF
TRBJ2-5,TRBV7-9,CASSLFGDFLETQYF
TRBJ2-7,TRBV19,CPSSMGGALDEQYF
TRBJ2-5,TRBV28,CASSLSGLAGPQETQYF
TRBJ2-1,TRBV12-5,CASGPTGRRGGYEQFF
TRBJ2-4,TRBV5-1,CASSPDSEAKNIQYF
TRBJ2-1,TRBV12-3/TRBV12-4,CASSLGGTFNEQFF
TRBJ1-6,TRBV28,CASSAQTGSRSPLHF
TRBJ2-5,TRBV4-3,CASSLGTGTQETQYF
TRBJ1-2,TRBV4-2,CASSQEGQGDYGYTF
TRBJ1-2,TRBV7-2,CASSSQTGGHYGYTF
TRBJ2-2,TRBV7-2,CASSTPESGELFF
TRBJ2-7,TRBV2,CASSEGSMGWGEQYF
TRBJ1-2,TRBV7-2,CASSPRGRGVSGYTF
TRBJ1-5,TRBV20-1,CSARDSNQPQHF
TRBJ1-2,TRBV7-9,CASSSRRGYTF
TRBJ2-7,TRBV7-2,CASSLAGQGLYEQYF
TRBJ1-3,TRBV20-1,CSARDRPGNTIYF
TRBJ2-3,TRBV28,CASRGGSTDTQYF
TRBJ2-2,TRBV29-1,CSVEESGGGTGELFF
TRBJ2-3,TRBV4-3,CASSQDRGDTQYF
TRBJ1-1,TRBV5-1,CASSFSAFGANTEAFF
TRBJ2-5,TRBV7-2,CASSLVDRSQETQYF
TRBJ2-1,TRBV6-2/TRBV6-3,CASRRLASEQFF
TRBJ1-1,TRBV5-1,CASSLTSYNTEAFF
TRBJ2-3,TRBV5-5,CASSLDSASTDTQYF
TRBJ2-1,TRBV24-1,CATSDFGQRMYFF
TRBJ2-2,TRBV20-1,CSANTRERGTGELFF
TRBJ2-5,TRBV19,CASGQSRTQETQYF
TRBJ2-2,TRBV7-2,CASSLKGLAPDFSGELFF